Listed below are T cell receptor beta chains from one sample, sequenced in a study of regulatory T cells in long-lasting Graves disease. Via MiXCR, TCRdb re-called the multiplex PCR reads, giving one row per CDR3 protein. The repertoire includes approximately 350,000 distinct CDR3 sequences, about 12% of them detected once, and approximately 20% sits in the top ten. This sample was also put to use in a study of T cells in Graves' hyperthyroidism and ophthalmopathy.

Here the sequenced sample was peripheral blood mononuclear cells (PBMCs), taken at new diagnosis, from a patient treated with antithyroid drugs. The receptor set was obtained from a woman between 18 and 30 years old with Graves disease. Both conserved end residues are part of each CDR3. A D gene is named only where the DNA matches it firmly. A clone size is listed for some rows: how often the clone was seen (once, few, many), or a class if it is expanded.

many,TRBJ1-4,TRBV6-2/TRBV6-3,NA,CASSISHEKLFF,TGTGCCAGCAGTATTTCCCATGAAAAACTGTTTTTT
NA,TRBJ2-3,TRBV18,NA,CASSLKLGRDTDTQYF,TGTGCCAGCTCGCTTAAACTCGGGAGAGACACAGATACGCAGTATTTT
many,TRBJ1-2,TRBV7-9,NA,CASSLASRYKGYDYGYTF,TGTGCCAGCAGCTTAGCGTCTCGATATAAGGGCTACGACTATGGCTACACCTTC
many,TRBJ2-1,TRBV20-1,NA,CSARAQPYEQFF,TGCAGTGCTAGAGCGCAACCCTATGAGCAGTTCTTC
many,TRBJ2-7,TRBV27,NA,CASSLKIAYEQYF,TGTGCCAGCAGTTTGAAAATCGCGTACGAGCAGTACTTC
many,TRBJ2-3,TRBV7-9,NA,CASSLLAGPFEGTQYF,TGTGCCAGCAGCTTATTGGCGGGGCCCTTTGAAGGCACGCAGTATTTT
many,TRBJ1-1,TRBV6-1,NA,CASSNRRGGLNTEAFF,TGTGCCAGCAGCAACAGGAGGGGGGGCCTGAACACTGAAGCTTTCTTT
few,TRBJ2-1,TRBV7-2,NA,CASSLDWYNEQFF,TGTGCCAGCAGCTTAGACTGGTACAATGAGCAGTTCTTC
NA,TRBJ2-1,TRBV9,TRBD2,CASSVTAGGKYNEQFF,TGTGCCAGCAGCGTGACGGCGGGAGGGAAGTACAATGAGCAGTTCTTC
NA,TRBJ2-2,TRBV6-2/TRBV6-3,NA,CASSYRIEGLFLPGVTGELFF,TGTGCCAGCAGTTACCGTATCGAGGGATTGTTCCTGCCGGGAGTCACCGGGGAGCTGTTTTTT
many,TRBJ2-7,TRBV4-3,NA,CASSQDGQLYEQYF,TGCGCCAGCAGCCAAGACGGCCAGCTCTACGAGCAGTACTTC
many,TRBJ1-1,TRBV7-2,NA,CASGRGGTEAFF,TGTGCCAGCGGGAGAGGGGGAACTGAAGCTTTCTTT
many,TRBJ2-2,TRBV28,NA,CASSGDSGHGELFF,TGTGCCAGCAGTGGGGACAGCGGGCACGGGGAGCTGTTTTTT
few,TRBJ1-3,TRBV29-1,NA,CSASPGAKFKPGNTIYF,TGCAGCGCGTCCCCCGGAGCCAAGTTCAAACCTGGAAACACCATATATTTT
many,TRBJ2-7,TRBV4-1,NA,CASSQVSRFYEQYF,TGCGCCAGCAGCCAAGTGAGTAGGTTCTACGAGCAGTACTTC
few,TRBJ2-7,TRBV10-3,TRBD1,CAIRPGQGAPYEQYF,TGTGCCATCAGGCCGGGACAGGGGGCTCCCTACGAGCAGTACTTC
NA,TRBJ1-2,TRBV4-1,TRBD1,CASSLHLGTGDGYTF,TGCGCCAGCAGCCTGCACCTCGGGACAGGGGACGGCTACACCTTC
many,TRBJ1-1,TRBV7-9,NA,CASSSQGHPKAFF,TGTGCCAGCAGCTCCCAGGGGCACCCCAAAGCTTTCTTT
many,TRBJ2-5,TRBV20-1,NA,CSARAETQYF,TGCAGTGCTAGAGCAGAGACCCAGTACTTC
NA,TRBJ2-7,TRBV11-2,NA,CAGSPGLSASYEQYF,TGTGCCGGCAGCCCCGGCCTTAGCGCCTCCTACGAGCAGTACTTC
NA,TRBJ2-3,TRBV12-3/TRBV12-4,NA,CASKITGVSTDTQYF,TGTGCCAGCAAAATTACGGGGGTAAGCACAGATACGCAGTATTTT
many,TRBJ2-2,TRBV4-3,NA,CASSQDAGRAGELFF,TGCGCCAGCAGCCAAGATGCCGGGCGGGCCGGGGAGCTGTTTTTT
NA,TRBJ2-3,TRBV30,NA,CASARTAGSSMPDTQYF,TGTGCCTCCGCACGGACTGCAGGGAGTTCTATGCCAGATACGCAGTATTTT
NA,TRBJ2-5,TRBV9,TRBD2,CASSVGARVQTSGETQYF,TGTGCCAGCAGCGTAGGGGCTCGGGTTCAGACTAGCGGAGAGACCCAGTACTTC
many,TRBJ2-2,TRBV11-2,TRBD2,CASSPLAGAPGGELFF,TGTGCCAGCAGCCCCCTAGCGGGAGCCCCTGGCGGGGAGCTGTTTTTT
NA,TRBJ2-3,TRBV7-2,NA,CASSSTRFDTQYF,TGTGCCAGCAGCTCCACCCGGTTTGATACGCAGTATTTT
few,TRBJ2-1,TRBV13,NA,CASSLGLGPPDEQFF,TGTGCCAGCAGCTTAGGACTAGGACCGCCTGATGAGCAGTTCTTC
NA,TRBJ2-3,TRBV28,TRBD2,CASSFFPWTSGRKDTQYF,TGTGCCAGCAGTTTTTTCCCTTGGACTAGCGGGAGGAAAGATACGCAGTATTTT
many,TRBJ2-3,TRBV28,TRBD2,CASSSSRTSGTSTDTQYF,TGTGCCAGCAGTTCATCGAGGACTAGCGGGACGAGCACAGATACGCAGTATTTT
many,TRBJ2-7,TRBV7-9,NA,CASSSYTTVLSYEQYF,TGTGCCAGCAGCTCCTACACGACAGTTCTCTCCTACGAGCAGTACTTC
few,TRBJ1-5,TRBV20-1,TRBD1,CSARGQESWPQHF,TGCAGTGCCCGAGGACAGGAATCATGGCCCCAGCATTTT
many,TRBJ2-5,TRBV20-1,NA,CSARGAGALRLVETQYF,TGCAGTGCTAGAGGGGCGGGGGCTCTTCGCCTGGTGGAGACCCAGTACTTC
many,TRBJ1-1,TRBV20-1,NA,CSAVQGWPNTEAFF,TGCAGTGCAGTCCAGGGGTGGCCGAACACTGAAGCTTTCTTT
many,TRBJ2-1,TRBV20-1,TRBD2,CSARVLAGENNEQFF,TGCAGTGCTAGGGTCCTAGCGGGGGAAAACAATGAGCAGTTCTTC
few,TRBJ2-1,TRBV12-3/TRBV12-4,NA,CAMSGGSNNEQFF,TGTGCCATGTCGGGGGGCAGCAACAATGAGCAGTTCTTC
many,TRBJ1-2,TRBV12-3/TRBV12-4,TRBD1,CASSLEQGATYGYTF,TGTGCCAGCAGTTTAGAACAGGGGGCGACTTATGGCTACACCTTC
many,TRBJ2-7,TRBV7-9,NA,CASSFQALLGYEQYF,TGTGCCAGCAGCTTTCAGGCTCTGCTGGGATACGAGCAGTACTTC
many,TRBJ2-2,TRBV20-1,NA,CSASEGDGELFF,TGCAGTGCTAGTGAGGGTGACGGGGAGCTGTTTTTT
few,TRBJ2-2,TRBV19,TRBD1,CASSWRTGSAGELFF,TGTGCCAGTAGTTGGAGGACAGGTTCGGCCGGGGAGCTGTTTTTT
many,TRBJ2-7,TRBV5-1,NA,CASSLAARDYEQYF,TGCGCCAGCAGCTTGGCCGCCAGGGATTACGAGCAGTACTTC
few,TRBJ2-1,TRBV5-1,TRBD2,CASSLTTSGLYNEQFF,TGCGCCAGCAGCTTGACGACTAGCGGGTTATACAATGAGCAGTTCTTC
few,TRBJ2-5,TRBV20-1,NA,CSHEDRHQETQYF,TGCAGTCACGAGGACAGACACCAAGAGACCCAGTACTTC
many,TRBJ2-3,TRBV5-1,TRBD1,CASSLRQGSDTQYF,TGCGCCAGCAGCTTACGACAGGGATCAGATACGCAGTATTTT
few,TRBJ2-3,TRBV5-1,NA,CASSLVTRDTQYF,TGCGCCAGCAGCTTGGTGACGAGAGATACGCAGTATTTT
many,TRBJ2-7,TRBV12-3/TRBV12-4,NA,CASSLAVPSTVYEQYF,TGTGCCAGCAGTTTAGCTGTGCCTAGTACAGTCTACGAGCAGTACTTC
many,TRBJ1-2,TRBV2,NA,CASRPGTNYGYTF,TGTGCCAGCCGACCCGGGACAAATTATGGCTACACCTTC
many,TRBJ2-4,TRBV7-9,NA,CASSHTALQYF,TGTGCCAGCAGCCACACCGCGCTTCAGTACTTC
many,TRBJ2-2,TRBV7-8,NA,CASRPSRLWGGELFF,TGTGCCAGCAGGCCTAGCAGATTATGGGGCGGGGAGCTGTTTTTT
NA,TRBJ1-2,TRBV2,TRBD1,CASLDRGGGLYGYTF,TGTGCCAGTTTGGACAGGGGGGGGGGCCTCTATGGCTACACCTTC